A selection of T cell receptor beta chains follows, all from one sample in a study of human T cells and chemical hapten exposure. TCRdb analysed the RACE reads with MiXCR anew, one entry per CDR3 protein. This sample yields some 57,000 distinct CDR3 sequences, of which around 9.4% are seen a single time; around 1.6% belongs to the top ten. The sequencing here drew on whole blood, taken in connection with sensitization to the hapten diphenylcyclopropenone (DPC). These receptors came from a woman aged 50 to 60 with alopecia areata. Some clones in this sample may be carry-over from other donors' samples. Both conserved end residues are part of each CDR3. D genes are given only for firm matches. For some rows the clone size is stated as once, few or many, or as a class when expanded; others skip it.

TGTGCCAGCAGGGAGGACAGCCAAGAGACCCAGTACTTC,CASREDSQETQYF,-,few,TRBJ2-5,TRBV28
TGTGCCAGCAGTTGGAGCGGGAGCTCCTACGAGCAGTACTTC,CASSWSGSSYEQYF,TRBD2,-,TRBJ2-7,TRBV12-3/TRBV12-4
TGTGCCAGCAGTTTGACTAGCGGGTACGAGCAGTACTTC,CASSLTSGYEQYF,TRBD2,few,TRBJ2-7,TRBV28
TGTGCCAGCAGCGCCCCCTACGAGCAGTACTTC,CASSAPYEQYF,-,many,TRBJ2-7,TRBV3-1
TGTGCCAGCAGCTTAGCGAGCCTAGCGGGAGGACACGGGGAGCTGTTTTTT,CASSLASLAGGHGELFF,TRBD2,-,TRBJ2-2,TRBV7-2
TGTGCCAGCACCATGGGACGGGTATATGGCTACACCTTC,CASTMGRVYGYTF,-,many,TRBJ1-2,TRBV6-2/TRBV6-3
TGCAGCGTGGGAGGGACAGGGGGTTCCTACGAGCAGTACTTC,CSVGGTGGSYEQYF,TRBD1,many,TRBJ2-7,TRBV29-1
TGTGCCAGCAGTTTACAGGTCCAAGAGACCCAGTACTTC,CASSLQVQETQYF,-,few,TRBJ2-5,TRBV28
TGTGCCAGCAGCTTAGAGGGACTAGCGGAAAGAGGGGACTGGCAAGAGACCCAGTACTTC,CASSLEGLAERGDWQETQYF,TRBD2,-,TRBJ2-5,TRBV7-8
TGCAGTGCTAGAATTTTCCGGGACAGGGACGAGCAGTACTTC,CSARIFRDRDEQYF,TRBD1,-,TRBJ2-7,TRBV20-1
TGTGCCAGCAGTTCCCTACCGTACGAGCAGTACTTC,CASSSLPYEQYF,-,-,TRBJ2-7,TRBV28
TGTGCCAGCAGCCAGGGAGAAAATCAGCCCCAGCATTTT,CASSQGENQPQHF,-,few,TRBJ1-5,TRBV11-2
TGTGCCAGCAGAACCGGGACAGCAAGCTACGAGCAGTACTTC,CASRTGTASYEQYF,TRBD1,many,TRBJ2-7,TRBV12-3/TRBV12-4
TGTGCCATCAGTGAGGCAGGGCTGGGTCAAGAGACCCAGTACTTC,CAISEAGLGQETQYF,-,-,TRBJ2-5,TRBV10-3
TGTGCCAGCAGTTTATTACAAGAAACTAATGAAAAACTGTTTTTT,CASSLLQETNEKLFF,-,many,TRBJ1-4,TRBV28
TGCAGTGCTAGAGAAGTCAGGGGCTCCCCAGATACGCAGTATTTT,CSAREVRGSPDTQYF,-,-,TRBJ2-3,TRBV20-1
TGTGCCACCAGTAGGCGATTAGGACTAGCGGGTGACACAGATACGCAGTATTTT,CATSRRLGLAGDTDTQYF,TRBD2,many,TRBJ2-3,TRBV24-1
TGTGCCACCAGTGACCCGGGACTATCCCAAGAGACCCAGTACTTC,CATSDPGLSQETQYF,TRBD2,-,TRBJ2-5,TRBV24-1
TGTGCCATCAGTTTTCCCAGCTCCTACGAGCAGTACTTC,CAISFPSSYEQYF,-,many,TRBJ2-7,TRBV10-3
TGTGCCAGCAGCCAAGAACTCCGGGACATGAACACTGAAGCTTTCTTT,CASSQELRDMNTEAFF,-,many,TRBJ1-1,TRBV14
TGTGCCAGCAGCGTACAGCCAGGCGCCTATGGCTACACCTTC,CASSVQPGAYGYTF,-,many,TRBJ1-2,TRBV9
TGTGCCACCTTTTGGGGGGGGACCCCCCTGGGAGGCTACACCTTC,CATFWGGTPLGGYTF,-,many,TRBJ1-2,TRBV6-5
TGCAGCGTTGTGGTACAGCACTCCTACGAGCAGTACTTC,CSVVVQHSYEQYF,-,-,TRBJ2-7,TRBV29-1
TGCAGCGTTAAACGAGTCACCGAAGCTTTCTTT,CSVKRVTEAFF,-,-,TRBJ1-1,TRBV29-1
TGTGCCAGTAGTACCTTAGGGGGACTAGTCTTCAATGAGCAGTTCTTC,CASSTLGGLVFNEQFF,TRBD2,-,TRBJ2-1,TRBV19
TGTGCCAGCAGCGGGACTGAAGAGACCCAGTACTTC,CASSGTEETQYF,-,few,TRBJ2-5,TRBV6-6
TGTGCCAGCAGCCGCGTTGGGTTGCAAACCAAACCCCTCCACTTT,CASSRVGLQTKPLHF,-,many,TRBJ1-6,TRBV5-8
TGTGCCAGCAGTCGGTCGCAAGGGAACATTCAGTACTTC,CASSRSQGNIQYF,-,-,TRBJ2-4,TRBV6-5
TGTGCCACCCGGGTGAATGGACAGGGGACTGTAAACACCATATATTTT,CATRVNGQGTVNTIYF,TRBD1,many,TRBJ1-3,TRBV6-5
TGCGCCAGCAGCACCAGACAGGGCCGGTCTGATACGCAGTATTTT,CASSTRQGRSDTQYF,TRBD1,-,TRBJ2-3,TRBV5-1
TGTGCCAGCAGCTTAGCTGCATCTAGCTACGAGCAGTACTTC,CASSLAASSYEQYF,-,many,TRBJ2-7,TRBV7-9
TGCAGCGCCGAGACAGGGGGCGACATTCAGTACTTC,CSAETGGDIQYF,TRBD1,once,TRBJ2-4,TRBV29-1
TGTGCCAGCAGCCCACGAGACTGGACAGCCTATGGCTACACCTTC,CASSPRDWTAYGYTF,-,-,TRBJ1-2,TRBV9
TGCGCCAGCAGCTCTAGCGGGAGGGCCGGGGAGCTGTTTTTT,CASSSSGRAGELFF,TRBD2,-,TRBJ2-2,TRBV5-1
TGTGCCAGCAGCCCAAGGGGGCCTAACTATGGCTACACCTTC,CASSPRGPNYGYTF,TRBD1,few,TRBJ1-2,TRBV7-2
TGTGCCAGCAGCGGTGACAGGGGATCTCTAACCACTGAAGCTTTCTTT,CASSGDRGSLTTEAFF,TRBD1,-,TRBJ1-1,TRBV5-5
TGTGCCAGCAGTTTTGGGGTCACAGATACGCAGTATTTT,CASSFGVTDTQYF,-,few,TRBJ2-3,TRBV28